These T cell receptor beta chains were read from a single sample in a study of cytomegalovirus exposure and HLA in healthy donors. Assay used: immunoSEQ multiplex PCR; TCRdb lists only in-frame clones, some missing. The sample lists roughly 68,000 clones, around 77% occurring once. Sample: PBMCs. Receptors were obtained from a male donor in good health and CMV-seropositive. The CDR3 runs from the conserved cysteine through the conserved F or W. Each record gives: J gene, clone size, V gene, D gene, CDR3 protein, CDR3 DNA. The D gene is left open where the match is weak. Clone size is given for some rows only: seen once, a few or many times, or a class if the clone is expanded.

j_gene: TRBJ1-5
abundance: -
v_gene: TRBV6-5
d_gene: -
CDR3aa: CASSYGGAGQPQHF
CDR3nt: TGTGCCAGCAGTTACGGGGGGGCAGGACAGCCCCAGCATTTT

j_gene: TRBJ1-5
abundance: -
v_gene: TRBV9
d_gene: TRBD1
CDR3aa: CASSPWDRNQPQHF
CDR3nt: TGTGCCAGCAGCCCCTGGGACAGGAATCAGCCCCAGCATTTT

j_gene: TRBJ1-4
abundance: once
v_gene: TRBV7-9
d_gene: TRBD1
CDR3aa: CASSSPTGGVEKLFF
CDR3nt: TGTGCCAGCAGCTCTCCTACAGGGGGCGTGGAAAAACTGTTTTTT

j_gene: TRBJ2-1
abundance: -
v_gene: TRBV19
d_gene: TRBD2
CDR3aa: CASNPGLANYNEQFF
CDR3nt: TGTGCCAGTAACCCGGGACTAGCGAACTACAATGAGCAGTTCTTC

j_gene: TRBJ1-2
abundance: -
v_gene: TRBV10-3
d_gene: TRBD1
CDR3aa: CAISEPPGQTATGYTF
CDR3nt: TGTGCCATCAGTGAGCCACCGGGACAGACCGCTACTGGCTACACCTTC

j_gene: TRBJ1-4
abundance: -
v_gene: TRBV5-6
d_gene: -
CDR3aa: CASKSTDITNEKLFF
CDR3nt: TGTGCCAGCAAGTCCACGGACATAACTAATGAAAAACTGTTTTTT

j_gene: TRBJ1-3
abundance: once
v_gene: TRBV5-4
d_gene: -
CDR3aa: CASRALNGNTIYF
CDR3nt: TGTGCCAGCAGGGCTCTGAATGGAAACACCATATATTTT

j_gene: TRBJ2-5
abundance: -
v_gene: TRBV4-2
d_gene: -
CDR3aa: CASSQDFSGQETQYF
CDR3nt: TGTGCCAGCAGCCAAGATTTCAGCGGGCAAGAGACCCAGTACTTC

j_gene: TRBJ1-1
abundance: few
v_gene: TRBV10-3
d_gene: -
CDR3aa: CAITRTENTEAFF
CDR3nt: TGTGCCATCACCAGGACAGAAAACACTGAAGCTTTCTTT

j_gene: TRBJ2-5
abundance: -
v_gene: TRBV5-4
d_gene: TRBD2
CDR3aa: CASTTAGVSQETQYF
CDR3nt: TGTGCCAGCACCACAGCGGGGGTTAGTCAAGAGACCCAGTACTTC

j_gene: TRBJ1-5
abundance: once
v_gene: TRBV28
d_gene: -
CDR3aa: CASRQTGGSNQPQHF
CDR3nt: TGTGCCAGCAGACAAACTGGGGGGAGCAATCAGCCCCAGCATTTT

j_gene: TRBJ1-6
abundance: -
v_gene: TRBV2
d_gene: -
CDR3aa: CASRQSLYSPLHF
CDR3nt: TGTGCCAGCAGACAGTCTCTGTATTCACCCCTCCACTTT

j_gene: TRBJ1-1
abundance: few
v_gene: TRBV6-5
d_gene: -
CDR3aa: CASSIRGVTEAFF
CDR3nt: TGTGCCAGCAGCATTCGGGGGGTCACTGAAGCTTTCTTT

j_gene: TRBJ2-7
abundance: -
v_gene: TRBV11-2
d_gene: TRBD1
CDR3aa: CASSRTLGTGTSYEQYF
CDR3nt: TGTGCCAGCAGCCGAACTCTCGGGACAGGGACCTCCTACGAGCAGTACTTC

j_gene: TRBJ2-2
abundance: -
v_gene: TRBV11-1
d_gene: TRBD1
CDR3aa: CASSRQGPNTGELFF
CDR3nt: TGTGCCAGCAGCCGACAGGGCCCGAACACCGGGGAGCTGTTTTTT

j_gene: TRBJ1-5
abundance: many
v_gene: TRBV30
d_gene: TRBD1
CDR3aa: CAWSGTGKQPQHF
CDR3nt: TGTGCCTGGAGTGGGACAGGGAAACAGCCCCAGCATTTT

j_gene: TRBJ2-5
abundance: -
v_gene: TRBV4-1
d_gene: TRBD1
CDR3aa: CASSLTGTGTETQYF
CDR3nt: TGCGCCAGCAGCCTTACCGGGACAGGGACGGAGACCCAGTACTTC